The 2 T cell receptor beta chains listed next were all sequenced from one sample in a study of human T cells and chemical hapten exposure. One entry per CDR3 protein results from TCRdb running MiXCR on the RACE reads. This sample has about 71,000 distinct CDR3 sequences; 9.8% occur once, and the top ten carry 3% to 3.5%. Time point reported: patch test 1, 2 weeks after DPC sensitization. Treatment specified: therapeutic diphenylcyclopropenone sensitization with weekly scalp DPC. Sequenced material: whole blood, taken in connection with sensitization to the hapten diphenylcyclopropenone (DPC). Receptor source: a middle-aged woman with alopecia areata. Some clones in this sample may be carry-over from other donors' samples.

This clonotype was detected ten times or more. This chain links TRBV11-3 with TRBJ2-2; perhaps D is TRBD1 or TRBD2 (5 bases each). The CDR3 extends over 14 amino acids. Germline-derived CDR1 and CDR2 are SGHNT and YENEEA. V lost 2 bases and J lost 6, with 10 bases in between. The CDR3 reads CASSLRGRPGELFF. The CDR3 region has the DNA TGTGCCAGCAGCTTACGGGGCCGTCCCGGGGAGCTGTTTTTT.

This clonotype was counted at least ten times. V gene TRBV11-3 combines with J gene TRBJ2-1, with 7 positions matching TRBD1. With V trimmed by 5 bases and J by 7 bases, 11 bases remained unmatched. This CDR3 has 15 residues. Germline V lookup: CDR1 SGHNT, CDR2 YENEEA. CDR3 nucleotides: TGTGCCAGCAGCCGTATGGGGTCAGGGGGAAATGAGCAGTTCTTC. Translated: CASSRMGSGGNEQFF.